This TCR beta chain was captured in a study of cytomegalovirus exposure and HLA in healthy donors (dated by TCRdb to about 2017). In the study overall: In an earlier analysis of roughly 590 of the donors, 250 to 350 Gb of sequence data and approximately 120 million unique TCR beta sequences from about 179 million T cells were reported. Typing coverage varied by locus: roughly 620-640 donors for A, B, C, DRB1 and DQB1; more than 500 for DQA1; over 600 for DPA1; roughly 470 for DPB1. Roughly 5 DR-DQ haplotypes were handled as single units for association and clustering, since linkage in the cohort was strong. On average, around 230,000 unique TCR beta nucleotide sequences were sequenced per donor among 350 to 400 genotyped donors of the cohort, with roughly a sixth of those sequences being non-productive. To predict cytomegalovirus infection status, the study brought together high-throughput TCR immunosequencing, statistical association of individual TCRs with disease status, and machine learning. Besides the first cohort of approximately 710 subjects, a separate validation cohort made up of around 120 different subjects was used. An earlier analysis of roughly 600 of the donors used high-throughput TCR beta sequencing to judge whether each TCR beta V gene segment behaved as functional or pseudogenic. The T cell repertoires of under 750 subjects were profiled by immunosequencing and related to cytomegalovirus serostatus. Approximately 310 gigabases of sequencing data and approximately 85 million unique TCR sequences were included in an early release covering under 650 HLA-typed donors. Rather than drawing on any new phenotypic data, the later analysis identified candidate immune exposures from TCR beta sequences and the way those sequences occurred across donors. HLA typing covered class I and class II loci at four-digit resolution. All discovery cohort repertoires had been generated on a single sequencing platform. Among the roughly 390 genotyped donors, approximately 77% belonged to the genetic ancestry cluster associated with self-reported Caucasian donors. A later analysis re-analyzed previously published TCR beta repertoires from 660 or so donors and added high-resolution HLA genotyping to study TCR occurrence patterns. A later genetic analysis took genome-wide SNP genotypes for about 65% of the roughly 670 donors and used that subset as a discovery cohort. Donor age, sex, ethnicity and CMV serostatus were collected together with the repertoire data. The study aimed to test whether cataloging public T cell receptors could reveal signatures of past pathogen exposure. The full study reports these points: Most TCR sequences were seen in very few donors, while some public TCRs were found in many individuals. In the study, around 150 TCR beta chains were listed as associated with cytomegalovirus. In both the original and validation cohorts, the classifier was reported to diagnose cytomegalovirus status with high specificity and sensitivity. A few of the identified cytomegalovirus-associated TCR beta chains were confirmed in vitro to be specific for cytomegalovirus antigens. Correlated functional status among segregating V segments might be attributable to linkage disequilibrium, but an unknown experimental factor could not be ruled out. The only immune exposure information available for the cohort was CMV serostatus. This cohort had only TCR beta chains sequenced, and the lack of alpha or paired-chain data limited which features could be detected. In a later analysis, HLA-associated TCR beta chains showed more clonal expansion and lower generation probabilities than non-associated chains that were equally common. The sequencing pipeline was judged likely to have produced a cluster of highly shared sequence variants as a technical artifact. When HLA alleles, especially DR and DQ, strongly co-occurred, attributing TCR associations to individual alleles was difficult. In an earlier analysis of approximately 590 of the donors, most TCR beta V segments appeared in productive rearrangements about 87% or about 30% of the time, broadly matching IMGT annotations. Most CMV-associated TCR beta chains appeared to be HLA-restricted in a later analysis, and the HLA associations seemed to be driven largely by CMV exposure. According to a later genetic analysis, donors in an Asian-associated ancestry cluster had fewer N-insertions in productive TCRs than the approximately 700-donor mean. About 17 rarely observed V segments, including chromosome 9 orphons, were excluded from the earlier analysis of a few hundred of the donors because counts were too low. In a later analysis, TCR association rates were found to vary across HLA loci, with the most associated TCRs seen for DRB1 alleles and the fewest for HLA-C alleles. Specific HLA alleles were associated with 16,951 TCR beta sequences at a false discovery rate of 0.05 in a later analysis. V-gene and J-gene trimming of TCR beta chains was associated with a missense DCLRE1C variant in a later genetic analysis, and the association was replicated in an independent cohort. Several of the top co-occurrence clusters appeared to be linked to parvovirus B19, influenza, CMV and Epstein-Barr virus, according to a later analysis. Because HLA typing was unavailable for some donors at each locus, only the typed subset was used in association tests. A further reported finding was that TCR beta sequences accurately predicted the HLA-A and HLA-B alleles for most subjects in the first cohort. According to the authors, the approach could potentially be generalized to other disease states and immunological phenotypes. Roughly uniform sequencing depth across donors was assumed in presence/absence analyses, although this assumption may not hold.

As to this clone: This clone's antigen is unknown. No quality values exist for individual bases; no much larger clone is one base distant.

The library was generated by the immunoSEQ multiplex PCR assay. A mixture of 60 forward primers for TCR Vbeta segments and 13 reverse primers for TCR Jbeta segments was used in the multiplex PCR. The CDR3 region of rearranged TCR beta genes was amplified from genomic DNA by a multiplex PCR assay. Amplified TCR beta libraries were sequenced as 87-base-pair reads on the Illumina HiSeq System. On the authors' methods: Across the 600 to 700 repertoires, a later analysis counted around 80 million unique TCR beta chains, 9 million to 14 million of which were shared by at least two donors. Raw reads were error-corrected and collapsed into unique sequences by a nearest-neighbor algorithm in which closely related sequences were merged to remove PCR and sequencing errors. CDR3 sequences were aligned to IMGT reference sequences to assign V, D and J gene segments. For a sequence to be retained, a match of at least six nucleotides to both a V gene segment and a J gene segment was required. Rearrangements were called productive when the CDR3 lacked stop codons and stayed in frame with V and J; all others were non-productive. CDR3 was defined by IMGT convention, running from the second conserved V-encoded cysteine to the conserved J-encoded phenylalanine. The earlier analysis of about 590 of the donors excluded sequences that lacked an unambiguous match to a single V gene segment. An earlier analysis of some 500 of the donors classified V segments as functional when productive rearrangements were above 56.7% and as segregating when the standard deviation between donors was above 5%. A statistical classification framework was built to diagnose cytomegalovirus status from the catalog of TCR beta chain sequences. V and J gene assignment, in a later analysis, came from comparing TCR nucleotide sequences with IMGT/GENE-DB human TR gene sequences. A later analysis assigned CDR3 sequences and most-parsimonious VDJ recombination scenarios with the TCRdist pipeline. In a later analysis, each TCR beta chain was defined by its CDR3 amino acid sequence together with its V-gene family, and reads lacking a unique V-gene family were excluded. As a way to deal with suspected cross-contamination and a sequencing artifact, a later analysis dropped hundreds of nucleotide sequences that were highly shared and had low generation probability. In a later analysis, a clonal expansion index for each public chain was calculated from normalized within-repertoire ranks of inferred template counts. In a later analysis, generation probabilities were computed with a VDJ recombination model fitted to out-of-frame rearrangements, and the resulting probabilities were checked against IGoR. A later analysis scored TCR-TCR, TCR-HLA and TCR-CMV co-occurrence with hypergeometric tests, applying a repertoire-size bias correction to TCR pairs. To estimate false discovery rates, a later analysis permuted the HLA or CMV assignments 20 times. A later analysis grouped co-occurring TCRs with DBSCAN, adding TCRdist sequence similarity when clustering within HLA-allele-positive subsets. Repertoires with fewer than 30,000 or more than 120,000 public chains, plus five repertoires with anomalous nucleotide sharing, were excluded from co-occurrence clustering. Held by TCRdb, this immuneACCESS table contains in-frame sequences only and omits some clones. Under half of the omission traces to an unresolved V gene where checked; the cause of the rest is unknown. The V and J calls and the clone size are those of that table, but D and trimming were determined from the DNA. This sample has approximately 100,000 clones in its table, and roughly 84% of those were observed once. The top ten hold 1.2% of the sample.

In total, roughly 670 healthy bone marrow donors made up the cohort. Cohort members were all nominally healthy when sampled, although unrecorded immune exposures were likely present. The donor tested CMV seronegative, placing the donor among the 350 or so seronegative members of the cohort. A peripheral blood sample was provided by each donor, and peripheral blood mononuclear cells were used for TCR beta sequencing. The Qiagen DNeasy Blood Extraction Kit was used to extract genomic DNA from the blood cell samples. Sequencing was done on a sample of PBMCs. The clonotype comes from a woman aged 18-29 years in good health and CMV-seronegative.

The sequenced DNA is TGTGCCAGCAGCCCGGGACTAGCGGGGGGCGCGATCACAGATACGCAGTATTTT. Translated, this gives CASSPGLAGGAITDTQYF. Here the chain combines TRBV5-4 and TRBJ2-3; 15 junctional bases match TRBD2. CDR1 and CDR2 (SGHNT, YYREEE) derive from the germline V gene (reference sequence). Ends trimmed: V by 4 bases, J by 2 bases; bases unmatched to a gene: 8. The CDR3 covers 18 residues, taking in both the cysteine and the phenylalanine. Just CDR3 DNA is preserved here, 54 bases in frame from base 1.